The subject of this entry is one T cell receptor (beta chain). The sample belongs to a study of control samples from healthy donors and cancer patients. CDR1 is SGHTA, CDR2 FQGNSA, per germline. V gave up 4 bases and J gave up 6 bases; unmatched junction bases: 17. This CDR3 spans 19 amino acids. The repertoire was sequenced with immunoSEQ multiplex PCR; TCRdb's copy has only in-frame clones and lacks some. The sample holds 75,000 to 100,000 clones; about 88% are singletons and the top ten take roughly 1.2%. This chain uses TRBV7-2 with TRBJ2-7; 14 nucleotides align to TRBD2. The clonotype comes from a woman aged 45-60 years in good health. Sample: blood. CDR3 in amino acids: CASSSRRDTMTSGRVEQYF. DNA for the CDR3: TGTGCCAGCAGCTCCCGAAGGGACACGATGACTAGCGGGAGGGTCGAGCAGTACTTC. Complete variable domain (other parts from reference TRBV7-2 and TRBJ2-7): GAGVSQSPSNKVTEKGKDVELRCDPISGHTALYWYRQSLGQGLEFLIYFQGNSAPDKSGLPSDRFSAERTGGSVSTLTIQRTQQEDSAVYLCASSSRRDTMTSGRVEQYFGPGTRLTVT.